This T cell receptor beta chain was found in a study of blood T cell repertoires in COVID-19. Across the study: Sample material is recorded as cDNA or gDNA derived from T cells, B-cell-depleted T cells, or PBMCs.

The CDR3 length is 16 residues. After removal of 5 bases from V and 6 bases from J, the junction contained 11 bases not matched to a gene. Germline V gives CDR1 SGHAT, CDR2 FQDESV (reference sequence). Methods used by the authors: Estimation of nucleated cell counts relied on the amplification of reference gene primers. Assay used: immunoSEQ multiplex PCR; TCRdb lists only in-frame clones, some missing. The V and J calls and clone size are taken from that table; D and trimming were inferred from the DNA. This sample has roughly 240,000 clones, with approximately 85% found just once. Those enrolled in Seattle joined during active infection and were followed longitudinally afterward.

The clonotype was recovered from a man aged 45-60 years with COVID-19, enrolled during active disease. Material for sequencing was peripheral blood. J is TRBJ2-1 and V is TRBV11-1, with 9 nucleotides matching TRBD1. Written as DNA, the CDR3 is TGTGCCAGCAGCCGGCTCCGGACAGGGGTAAGCAATGAGCAGTTCTTC. As protein: CASSRLRTGVSNEQFF.